These 26 T cell receptor beta chains were sequenced from one sample in a study of response to subunit inactivated influenza vaccine. From the RT-PCR reads, TCRdb called clonotypes with MiXCR, one entry per CDR3 protein. Of more than 200,000 distinct CDR3 sequences in the sample, roughly an eighth were seen once. Here the sequenced sample was non-naive T cells sorted from PBMCs, taken 14 to 15 days before vaccination. Receptor source: a man aged 50 to 60 who received an inactivated influenza vaccine.

This clonotype was counted many times. The V call is TRBV4-3, the J call TRBJ1-2; tentative D call: TRBD1 (5 bases). This CDR3 is built from 15 residues. Germline-derived CDR1 and CDR2 are LGHNA and YSLEER. V lost 0 bases to trimming and J lost 0 bases, with 8 bases between them. The CDR3 DNA reads as TGCGCCAGCAGCCAAGACGACAGAGCTAACTATGGCTACACCTTC. Its protein product is CASSQDDRANYGYTF.

This clonotype has just a few counts. This CDR3 reads CSAPVAGGRTGELFF. CDR3 bases: TGCAGTGCTCCCGTAGCGGGAGGTAGAACCGGGGAGCTGTTTTTT. V gene TRBV20-1 combines with J gene TRBJ2-2; TRBD2 matches at 10 bases. The V and J ends lost 5 bases and 5 bases, in that order; junction bases with no gene match: 8. Germline CDR1 reads DFQATT; CDR2 reads SNEGSKA (reference sequence). The CDR3 consists of 15 residues.

This clonotype came up a few times. The V gene is TRBV10-3, the J gene TRBJ2-1; D is ambiguous. Trimming stripped 11 bases from V and 9 bases from J, with 23 bases between. In germline, CDR1 is ENHRY, CDR2 SYGVKD. CDR3 size: 14 residues. This chain's CDR3 is CAARVAPIVAEQFF. The DNA for the CDR3 is TGTGCCGCCCGAGTTGCGCCGATTGTCGCTGAGCAGTTCTTC.

This chain uses TRBV19 with TRBJ2-2; no firm D call. Trimming took off 6 bases at V and 1 base at J, with 6 bases between the two ends. Germline V gene lookup returns CDR1 LNHDA and CDR2 SQIVND (reference sequence). The CDR3 has 13 residues. The CDR3 protein is CASSSQNTGELFF. The CDR3 DNA reads TGTGCCAGTAGCTCACAGAACACCGGGGAGCTGTTTTTT.

The chain is built from TRBV27 and TRBJ2-7; D unclear. V lost 6 bases and J 2 bases, leaving 11 bases between the germline ends. The V gene's germline CDR1 is MNHEY and CDR2 SMNVEV (reference sequence). This CDR3 spans 13 amino acids. The CDR3 spells CASRLTVAYEQYF. CDR3 bases: TGTGCCAGCAGGCTCACGGTGGCCTACGAGCAGTACTTC.

This chain uses TRBV2 with TRBJ2-2; D remains ambiguous. The CDR3 is 15 residues long. Per germline, CDR1 SNHLY and CDR2 FYNNEI. Deletions cut 9 bases from V and 7 bases from J, with 21 bases between. The chain's CDR3 is CASTQTALLGGELFF. The CDR3, as DNA: TGTGCCAGTACCCAGACCGCTTTGTTGGGCGGGGAGCTGTTTTTT.

This clonotype appeared once. J is TRBJ2-6 and V is TRBV7-2; D is uncertain. Trimming stripped 3 bases from V and 1 base from J, with 7 bases between. CDR1 SGHTA and CDR2 FQGNSA come from the germline V gene. The CDR3 totals 15 residues. The CDR3 sequence: CASSFPTSGANVLTF. In nucleotides, the CDR3 is TGTGCCAGCAGCTTTCCGACTTCTGGGGCCAACGTCCTGACTTTC.

This clonotype showed up many times. The CDR3 sequence is CATSPDRAIQETQYF. CDR3 in DNA: TGTGCCACCAGCCCGGACAGGGCCATCCAAGAGACCCAGTACTTC. The V call is TRBV15, the J call TRBJ2-5, with 8 bases lining up with TRBD1. Germline-derived CDR1 and CDR2 are LNHNV and YYDKDF (reference sequence). The ends lost 5 bases at V and 1 base at J; junction bases unmatched: 6. CDR3 length: 15 amino acids.

The CDR3 sequence: CASSQDLVAGDLETQYF. CDR3 bases: TGTGCCAGCAGCCAAGATCTGGTAGCGGGGGATTTAGAGACCCAGTACTTC. The chain carries TRBV3-1 and TRBJ2-5, with 9 nucleotides matching TRBD2. CDR1 and CDR2 from the germline V gene are LGHDT and YNNKEL (reference sequence). The CDR3 has 17 residues. Germline trimming cut 0 bases from V and 4 bases from J; bases unmatched to any gene: 9.

Notes on this clonotype: The germline gene is not matched at one end of the junction; a read error may be the cause. The chain employs TRBV2 and TRBJ2-1; 9 bases match TRBD2. Germline assignment: CDR1 SNHLY and CDR2 FYNNEI. This CDR3 is built from 14 residues. This CDR3 is CASGGRVLRGEQFF. The DNA of the CDR3 is TGTGCCAGCGGCGGGAGGGTACTTAGAGGTGAGCAGTTTTTC.

This clonotype showed up many times. This rearrangement joins TRBV18 to TRBJ1-1; D not resolved. This CDR3 is 13 amino acids long. From germline, CDR1 is KGHSH and CDR2 LQKENI. V shed 8 bases and J shed 1 base, with 11 bases lying between them. This chain's CDR3 is CASSPPGNTEAFF. Written as DNA, the CDR3 is TGTGCCAGCAGCCCACCTGGGAACACTGAAGCTTTCTTT.

The V call is TRBV5-6, the J call TRBJ2-3; 9 bases are shared with TRBD1. This CDR3 is built from 15 residues. Unmatched junction bases numbered 3, after V lost 3 bases and J lost 1 base. Germline V gene sequence: CDR1 SGHDT, CDR2 YYEEEE. The CDR3, as DNA: TGTGCCAGCAGCTATCGGACAGGGGGCACAGATACGCAGTATTTT. Encoded protein: CASSYRTGGTDTQYF.

This clonotype was counted ten times or more. This chain links TRBV12-3 or TRBV12-4 with TRBJ2-7, with TRBD2 identical over 9 bases. The CDR3 spans 15 residues. V shed 3 bases, J shed 5 bases, and the junction held 8 bases outside the gene matches. As DNA, the CDR3 is TGTGCCAGCAGTTTGCCTAGCGGGATTTCTAACGAGCAGTACTTC. It codes for CASSLPSGISNEQYF.

The rearrangement uses TRBV30 and TRBJ1-3; possible D gene TRBD1, 5 bases. Trimming removed 2 bases at V and 3 bases at J, with 17 bases between. CDR1 and CDR2 (germline): GTSNPN, SVGIG (reference sequence). This CDR3 contains 16 residues. The CDR3 DNA reads as TGTGCCTGGAGTCGTTTCGGGGGAAGAAGTGGAAACACCATATATTTT. This codes for CAWSRFGGRSGNTIYF.

This clonotype came up a few times. This chain joins TRBV7-2 and TRBJ2-7; 10 bases match TRBD1. This CDR3 is built from 14 residues. The V gene's germline CDR1 is SGHTA and CDR2 FQGNSA. The V and J ends lost 3 bases and 5 bases, in that order; junction bases with no gene match: 4. The CDR3: CASSFLTGGDEQYF. The CDR3 DNA is TGTGCCAGCAGCTTTTTGACAGGGGGCGACGAGCAGTACTTC.

This clonotype was picked up a small number of times. The rearrangement joins TRBV29-1 to TRBJ1-2; D remains unclear. The V end lost 4 bases, the J end lost 2 bases, and 8 bases lay between the germline ends. The germline CDR1 and CDR2 sequences are SQVTM and ANQGSEA. This CDR3 has 12 residues. CDR3 DNA: TGCAGCGTTGCCAGAATGAACTATGGCTACACCTTC. Protein product: CSVARMNYGYTF.

This sequence joins TRBV7-2 and TRBJ2-7; no clear D gene. The CDR3 has 13 amino acids. V lost 5 bases and J 3 bases, leaving 11 bases between the germline ends. The germline V gene encodes CDR1 SGHTA and CDR2 FQGNSA. The CDR3 loop reads CASSHEYRYEQYF. Written as DNA, the CDR3 is TGTGCCAGCAGCCACGAGTACCGCTACGAGCAGTACTTC.

The rearrangement links TRBV3-1 to TRBJ2-6, with TRBD1 matching over 8 bases. V shed 8 bases and J 3 bases; nucleotides not matched to a gene: 6. This CDR3 contains 15 residues. Germline V gene data show CDR1 as LGHDT and CDR2 as YNNKEL (reference sequence). The CDR3 reads CASRAGGSGANVLTF. The CDR3, as DNA: TGTGCCAGCCGGGCAGGGGGCAGTGGGGCCAACGTCCTGACTTTC. The full variable domain, in which reference TRBV3-1 and TRBJ2-6 provide the parts outside the CDR3, is DTAVSQTPKYLVTQMGNDKSIKCEQNLGHDTMYWYKQDSKKFLKIMFSYNNKELIINETVPNRFSPKSPDKAHLNLHINSLELGDSAVYFCASRAGGSGANVLTFGAGSRLTVL.

Remarks on this clonotype: One end of the junction is discordant with germline, which a read error may explain. The chain links TRBV20-1 to TRBJ1-3; no reliable D call. The CDR3 is made up of 14 amino acids. Per the germline V gene, CDR1 is DFQATT and CDR2 is SNEGSKA (reference sequence). The CDR3 sequence is CSARDYMEGNTIYF. CDR3 nucleotides: TGCAGTGCGAGAGATTACATGGAAGGAAACACCATATATTTT.

In its sample, this clonotype was seen a few times. The chain employs TRBV20-1 and TRBJ1-1, with a possible D match to TRBD1 (5 bases). This CDR3 contains 12 residues. Germline CDR1 is DFQATT and CDR2 is SNEGSKA (reference sequence). Trimming took 2 bases from V and 4 from J, leaving 8 bases between them. CDR3 in DNA: TGCAGTGCTAGAAACAGGCCCACTGAAGCTTTCTTT. It specifies CSARNRPTEAFF.

J is TRBJ1-5 and V is TRBV20-1; unclear D gene. Trimming cost V 5 bases and J 3 bases, with 8 bases left between them. The CDR3 length is 12 residues. The germline CDR1 and CDR2 sequences are DFQATT and SNEGSKA (reference sequence). The CDR3 spells CSASATNQPQHF. For the CDR3, the DNA is TGCAGTGCTTCGGCGACCAATCAGCCCCAGCATTTT.

This clonotype was recorded at least ten times. The V gene is TRBV7-9, the J gene TRBJ2-3, with D possibly TRBD1 on 5 matching bases. The CDR3 extends over 16 amino acids. In germline, CDR1 is SEHNR, CDR2 FQNEAQ (reference sequence). V lost 5 bases to trimming and J lost 3 bases, with 18 bases between them. This CDR3 reads CASSLREGSPTDTQYF. The CDR3 DNA reads as TGTGCCAGCAGCCTCAGGGAAGGCTCGCCAACAGATACGCAGTATTTT. Together with reference TRBV7-9 and TRBJ2-3, the CDR3 gives the full variable domain: DTGVSQNPRHKITKRGQNVTFRCDPISEHNRLYWYRQTLGQGPEFLTYFQNEAQLEKSRLLSDRFSAERPKGSFSTLEIQRTEQGDSAMYLCASSLREGSPTDTQYFGPGTRLTVL.

The chain carries TRBV20-1 and TRBJ2-3; D perhaps matches TRBD2 (5 bases). Germline lookup yields CDR1 DFQATT and CDR2 SNEGSKA (reference sequence). This CDR3 has 13 amino acids. V gave up 6 bases and J gave up 0 bases, with 10 bases separating them. CDR3: CSAQDSSTDTQYF. The CDR3 nucleotides are TGCAGTGCGCAGGACTCCAGCACAGATACGCAGTATTTT.

The J gene is TRBJ1-6, the V gene TRBV9; no reliable D call. V lost 0 bases and J 6 bases, leaving 7 bases between the germline ends. The length of the CDR3 is 14 residues. In germline, CDR1 is SGDLS, CDR2 YYNGEE. In nucleotides, the CDR3 is TGTGCCAGCAGCGTAGCCACAGCTAATTCACCCCTCCACTTT. Encoded protein: CASSVATANSPLHF.

This clonotype was counted only a few times. The chain couples TRBV13 to TRBJ2-5, with a weak D call TRBD1 (6 bases). The germline CDR1 and CDR2 sequences are PRHDT and FYEKMQ (reference sequence). The CDR3 extends over 18 amino acids. Deletions cut 1 base from V and 5 bases from J, with 23 bases between. The CDR3 DNA reads as TGTGCCAGCAGCTTAGAGGGCGGCAGGGGAAGACGGTACGAGACCCAGTACTTC. Translating gives CASSLEGGRGRRYETQYF. The full variable domain, completed using reference TRBV13 and TRBJ2-5, is AAGVIQSPRHLIKEKRETATLKCYPIPRHDTVYWYQQGPGQDPQFLISFYEKMQSDKGSIPDRFSAQQFSDYHSELNMSSLELGDSALYFCASSLEGGRGRRYETQYFGPGTRLLVL.

V is TRBV7-2 and J is TRBJ2-7; D call uncertain. Deletions cut 1 base from V and 1 base from J, with 8 bases between. This CDR3 spans 14 amino acids. Germline V CDR1 and CDR2: SGHTA, FQGNSA. The CDR3 region is CASSLELGSYEQYF. DNA for the CDR3: TGTGCCAGCAGCTTAGAGCTTGGATCCTACGAGCAGTACTTC.